The 2 T cell receptor beta chains below come from one sample, sequenced in a study of blood T cell repertoires in COVID-19. Sequencing used immunoSEQ multiplex PCR; TCRdb keeps in-frame clones, though not all of them. The sample consists of 300,000 to 350,000 clones, 88% of them appearing once. The sample was peripheral blood. The source is a woman in her seventies with COVID-19, enrolled during active disease.

V and J are TRBV10-2 and TRBJ2-7; 11 bases fit TRBD2. V shed 3 bases, J shed 3 bases, and the junction held 13 bases outside the gene matches. From germline, CDR1 is WSHSY and CDR2 SAAADI. CDR3 length equals 18 residues. CDR3 region: CASSDRASGGPGRYEQYF. The CDR3 DNA is TGCGCCAGCAGTGATCGGGCTAGCGGGGGGCCAGGTCGCTACGAGCAGTACTTC.

V gene TRBV5-1 combines with J gene TRBJ2-3; 14 positions match TRBD2. Germline CDR1 SGHRS, CDR2 YFSETQ. The CDR3 has 16 amino acids. V lost 2 bases to trimming and J lost 4 bases; unmatched junction nucleotides: 3. The CDR3 bases are TGCGCCAGCAGCTTCTCGGGACTAGCGGGGGCAGATACGCAGTATTTT. It yields the protein CASSFSGLAGADTQYF. Complete variable domain (other parts from reference TRBV5-1 and TRBJ2-3): KAGVTQTPRYLIKTRGQQVTLSCSPISGHRSVSWYQQTPGQGLQFLFEYFSETQRNKGNFPGRFSGRQFSNSRSEMNVSTLELGDSALYLCASSFSGLAGADTQYFGPGTRLTVL.